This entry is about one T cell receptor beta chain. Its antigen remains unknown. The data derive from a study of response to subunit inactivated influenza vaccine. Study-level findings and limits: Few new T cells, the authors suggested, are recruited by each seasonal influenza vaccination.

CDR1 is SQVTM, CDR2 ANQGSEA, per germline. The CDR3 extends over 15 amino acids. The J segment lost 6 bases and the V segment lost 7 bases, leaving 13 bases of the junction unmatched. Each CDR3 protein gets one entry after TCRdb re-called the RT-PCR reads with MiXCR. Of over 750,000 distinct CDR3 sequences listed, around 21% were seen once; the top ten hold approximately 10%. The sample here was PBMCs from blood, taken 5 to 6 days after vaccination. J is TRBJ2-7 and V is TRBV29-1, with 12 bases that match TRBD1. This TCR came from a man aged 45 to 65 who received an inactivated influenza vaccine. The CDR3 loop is CSAARGDRGHSEQYF. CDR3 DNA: TGCAGCGCCGCCAGGGGGGACAGGGGGCATTCCGAGCAGTACTTC.